This T cell receptor (beta chain) was obtained from a study of graft-versus-host responses after intestinal transplantation. Clones were read by immunoSEQ multiplex PCR, and TCRdb kept only the in-frame ones, dropping some. The table lists over 15,000 clones, approximately 86% of them singletons. The CDR3 totals 13 residues. Germline V gives CDR1 MGHRA, CDR2 YSYEKL. V lost 3 bases and J 4 bases, leaving 7 bases between the germline ends. This clone was found once. Sequenced material: PBMCs, taken 220 to 240 days after intestinal transplant. The origin of this receptor is a human patient who received an intestinal transplant, so some T cells may come from the graft donor. V gene TRBV4-1 combines with J gene TRBJ2-1; D is ambiguous. This chain's CDR3 is CASSHDTYNEQFF. The CDR3 bases are TGCGCCAGCAGCCATGACACATACAATGAGCAGTTCTTC.